This TCR beta chain was profiled in a study of beta chain features in type 1 diabetes. Turning to the study itself: Patients and healthy donors were similar in age, gender and cell yields.

V trimming: 5 bases; J trimming: 6 bases; junction bases outside the gene matches: 6. Germline CDR1 is SGHTA and CDR2 is FQGNSA. This CDR3 spans 13 amino acids. Notes on this clone: Its matching antigen is unknown.

Study-wide findings and caveats: Patients with type 1 diabetes carried fewer insertions and had more deletions at their VDJ junctions.

Expressed TCRB transcripts were sequenced after all isolated RNA was converted to cDNA. Repertoires were generated with immunoSEQ multiplex PCR, while TCRdb's copy carries only in-frame clones and drops some. The sample comprises just over 600,000 clones, about 16% of which are singletons, and about 0.093% rests with the top ten. CD45RO/CCR7/CD25/CD127/CD95/CD27 separated CD4+ naive, central memory, regulatory and stem cell-like memory cells by sorting. This TCR was sampled from a man between 18 and 35 years old in good health. This chain joins TRBV7-2 and TRBJ1-2; TRBD1 aligns across 7 bases. The sample comprised naive CD4+ T cells from blood. CDR3 nucleotides: TGTGCCAGCAGCCAACAGGGGCTAGATGGCTACACCTTC. Translation gives CASSQQGLDGYTF.